Following are 20 T cell receptor beta chains from one sample sequenced in a study of T cells after yellow fever vaccination. MiXCR, run by TCRdb on the 5' RACE reads, gives a single entry per CDR3 protein. The sample shows hundreds of thousands of distinct CDR3 sequences, around 12% of them seen only once. Source: CD4+ T cells sorted from PBMCs, taken 15 days after the yellow fever booster vaccination. These receptors were collected from a man aged 18 to 35 who received the YFV17D yellow fever vaccine.

This chain links TRBV5-1 with TRBJ1-2; TRBD1 might be the D (6 bases). CDR1 SGHRS and CDR2 YFSETQ come from the germline V gene. There are 14 residues in the CDR3. The V end lost 5 bases, the J end lost 5 bases, and 16 bases lay between the germline ends. The CDR3 sequence: CASSFLGGQYGYTF. The CDR3, as DNA: TGCGCCAGCAGTTTTCTAGGGGGGCAGTATGGCTACACCTTC. Using reference TRBV5-1 and TRBJ1-2 for the parts outside the CDR3, the full variable domain is KAGVTQTPRYLIKTRGQQVTLSCSPISGHRSVSWYQQTPGQGLQFLFEYFSETQRNKGNFPGRFSGRQFSNSRSEMNVSTLELGDSALYLCASSFLGGQYGYTFGSGTRLTVV.

In this sample, this clonotype turned up many times. The rearrangement uses TRBV6-6 and TRBJ2-5; no clear D gene. The CDR3 length is 18 residues. V dropped 0 bases and J dropped 3 bases, with 20 bases sitting between them. In germline, CDR1 is MNHNY, CDR2 SVGAGI (reference sequence). CDR3: CASSYSWEWSSPEETQYF. The CDR3 region has the DNA TGTGCCAGCAGTTACTCGTGGGAATGGAGTAGCCCAGAAGAGACCCAGTACTTC.

This clonotype was seen ten or more times. The CDR3 DNA reads TGTGCCAGCAACTTCTCCCACGCAGGCGAAGGGCTGAACACTGAAGCTTTCTTT. Its protein product is CASNFSHAGEGLNTEAFF. The V and J genes are TRBV11-3 and TRBJ1-1; D ambiguous. Trimming shortened V by 7 bases and J by 0 bases, and 24 bases separated the two germline ends. The germline gives CDR1 SGHNT, CDR2 YENEEA. This CDR3 has 18 amino acids.

This clonotype was seen at least ten times. J is TRBJ2-3 and V is TRBV20-1; 10 bases agree with TRBD2. The CDR3 has 16 residues. CDR1 DFQATT and CDR2 SNEGSKA come from the germline V gene (reference sequence). V lost 2 bases and J lost 3; bases outside the gene matches: 8. Written as DNA, the CDR3 is TGCAGTGCTAGAAGGGCGAGCGGGGGGGCAACAGATACGCAGTATTTT. Protein: CSARRASGGATDTQYF.

This clonotype has a count of ten or more. The chain combines TRBV7-3 with TRBJ2-1, with 12 bases fitting TRBD2. V shed 5 bases and J 4 bases; nucleotides not matched to a gene: 9. Germline assignment: CDR1 SGHTA and CDR2 FQGTGA. This CDR3 contains 17 residues. CDR3 protein: CASSPSSGGAGYNEQFF. Written as DNA, the CDR3 is TGTGCCAGCAGCCCCTCTAGCGGGGGGGCCGGGTACAATGAGCAGTTCTTC.

V is TRBV20-1 and J is TRBJ1-1; no reliable D call. Trimming left V 6 bases short and J 1 base short, with 18 bases between. This CDR3 has 15 amino acids. Germline CDR1 DFQATT, CDR2 SNEGSKA (reference sequence). The CDR3 DNA reads as TGCAGTGCCCCGGGCAGCCGCCGGGGGAACACTGAAGCTTTCTTT. Its translation is CSAPGSRRGNTEAFF.

CDR3 loop: CASSLPLYRTSNEQYF. The CDR3 nucleotides are TGTGCCAGCAGTTTGCCCCTCTACAGGACGTCCAACGAGCAGTACTTC. The chain carries TRBV6-2 or TRBV6-3 and TRBJ2-7, with a possible D match to TRBD1 (5 bases). With 4 bases removed from V and 5 bases from J, the gap between germline ends came to 21 bases. This CDR3 contains 16 residues. Germline V gives CDR1 MNHEY, CDR2 SVGEGT.

This clonotype appeared a few times. The chain recombines TRBV20-1 with TRBJ2-7; a weak D match, TRBD2 (6 bases). V was cut by 6 bases and J by 3 bases, with 18 bases left in between. Germline assignment: CDR1 DFQATT and CDR2 SNEGSKA (reference sequence). The CDR3 loop spans 14 amino acids. The DNA for the CDR3 is TGCAGTGCGACGATGGGGGGTCGGGGCTACGAGCAGTACGTC. It is translated as CSATMGGRGYEQYV.

This clonotype has a handful of counts. V usage is TRBV18 and J usage is TRBJ2-5, with D perhaps matching TRBD2 (6 bases). V shed 3 bases and J shed 5 bases, with 13 bases lying between them. CDR3 size: 14 residues. From germline, CDR1 is KGHSH and CDR2 LQKENI. The CDR3 nucleotides read TGTGCCAGCTCACCCGAGGCGGGGACGGAGACCCAGTACTTC. Residues: CASSPEAGTETQYF.

The chain carries TRBV10-3 and TRBJ2-5, with a possible D match to TRBD1 (5 bases). The CDR3 totals 15 residues. V lost 3 bases and J 1 base, leaving 12 bases between the germline ends. Germline V gene sequence: CDR1 ENHRY, CDR2 SYGVKD. This CDR3 is CAISDSTGSQETQYF. The CDR3 DNA follows: TGTGCCATCAGTGATTCTACAGGCTCCCAAGAGACCCAGTACTTC.

In its sample, this clonotype was seen a few times. This sequence joins TRBV4-1 and TRBJ2-1; D possibly uses TRBD1 or TRBD2 (5 bases each). Germline CDR1 and CDR2: MGHRA and YSYEKL. This CDR3 comprises 16 residues. V lost 0 bases, J lost 9 bases, and 18 bases lay in between. The CDR3 sequence is CASSQDGALKSGEQFF. The CDR3 DNA follows: TGCGCCAGCAGCCAAGACGGGGCACTGAAGAGCGGTGAGCAGTTCTTC.

This chain links TRBV6-5 with TRBJ1-4, with 8 nucleotides matching TRBD1. Germline V lookup: CDR1 MNHEY, CDR2 SVGAGI. The CDR3 length is 18 residues. The trim removed 2 bases at V and 6 bases at J, leaving 14 bases unmatched. For the CDR3, the DNA is TGTGCCAGCAGTTACCAAACAATACGACAGGGGCTGGATGAAAAACTGTTTTTT. Its translation is CASSYQTIRQGLDEKLFF.

J is TRBJ2-5 and V is TRBV2, with D hard to call. V dropped 3 bases and J dropped 6 bases, with 5 bases sitting between them. Germline assignment: CDR1 SNHLY and CDR2 FYNNEI. CDR3 length: 11 amino acids. The CDR3 loop is CASSDAKTQYF. Written as DNA, the CDR3 is TGTGCCAGCAGTGATGCGAAGACCCAGTACTTC.

This clonotype was seen many times. V usage is TRBV7-6 and J usage is TRBJ2-3, with D tentatively TRBD1 or TRBD2 (6 bases each). CDR1 SGHVS and CDR2 FNYEAQ come from the germline V gene. This CDR3 has 13 residues. V lost 5 bases and J 8 bases, leaving 14 bases between the germline ends. The chain's CDR3 is CASSPGGQGTQYF. CDR3 nucleotide sequence: TGTGCCAGCAGCCCCGGGGGCCAAGGTACGCAGTATTTT.

The J gene is TRBJ2-3, the V gene TRBV11-2, with 7 bases aligning to TRBD2. V shed 0 bases and J 4 bases; nucleotides not matched to a gene: 4. In germline, CDR1 is SGHAT, CDR2 FQNNGV. The CDR3 sequence is 15 residues long. The CDR3 DNA reads as TGTGCCAGCAGCTTAGAGCCAGGGAGGGCAGATACGCAGTATTTT. This codes for CASSLEPGRADTQYF.

This clonotype was seen a handful of times. This chain's CDR3 is CASSLYYALEETQYF. CDR3 sequence (DNA): TGTGCCAGCAGCTTGTATTACGCACTTGAAGAGACCCAGTACTTC. The rearrangement links TRBV5-5 to TRBJ2-5; no clear D. From germline, CDR1 is SGHKS and CDR2 YYEKEE (reference sequence). Between the trimmed V and J ends, which lost 1 base and 3 bases, there was a span of 13 bases. The CDR3 consists of 15 residues. Together with reference TRBV5-5 and TRBJ2-5, the CDR3 gives the full variable domain: DAGVTQSPTHLIKTRGQQVTLRCSPISGHKSVSWYQQVLGQGPQFIFQYYEKEERGRGNFPDRFSARQFPNYSSELNVNALLLGDSALYLCASSLYYALEETQYFGPGTRLLVL.

The J gene is TRBJ2-5, the V gene TRBV4-3; D may correspond to TRBD1 or TRBD2 (5 bases each). V was shortened by 6 bases and J by 5 bases, with 19 bases between the two germline ends. From germline, CDR1 is LGHNA and CDR2 YSLEER. The CDR3 contains 15 residues. The CDR3 DNA reads TGCGCCAGCAGTCCGAGAGCGGCATCAGGGGAGACCCAGTACTTC. Translation gives CASSPRAASGETQYF.

This clonotype has ten or more counts. The genes are TRBV7-9 and TRBJ2-7; D not resolved. Between the trimmed V and J ends, which lost 5 bases and 2 bases, there was a span of 10 bases. CDR3 length: 13 residues. The V gene's germline CDR1 is SEHNR and CDR2 FQNEAQ (reference sequence). The CDR3 protein is CASSPQIPYEQYF. The DNA of the CDR3 is TGTGCCAGCAGCCCCCAGATCCCCTACGAGCAGTACTTC.

This clonotype was seen only a few times. This rearrangement joins TRBV12-3 or TRBV12-4 to TRBJ2-2; possibly TRBD2 for D (6 bases). The V gene lost 5 bases and the J gene lost 0 bases, with 10 bases spanning the gap. There are 15 residues in the CDR3. The CDR3 sequence: CASSIGGANTGELFF. The CDR3 DNA reads TGTGCCAGCAGTATTGGCGGGGCGAACACCGGGGAGCTGTTTTTT.

The table lists this clonotype with a few counts. The chain uses TRBV5-1 and TRBJ2-7; a weak D match, TRBD1 (6 bases). The CDR3 length is 16 residues. Germline assignment: CDR1 SGHRS and CDR2 YFSETQ. Trimming pared 3 bases from V and 1 base from J, leaving 17 bases between. CDR3 region: CASSWEQAGVSYEQYF. The DNA for the CDR3 is TGCGCCAGCAGCTGGGAGCAGGCAGGGGTGTCCTACGAGCAGTACTTC.